This T cell receptor (beta chain) was recovered during a study of blood T cell repertoires in COVID-19. The method was immunoSEQ multiplex PCR; TCRdb's version includes in-frame clones alone and lacks a portion of them. The profile shows around 250,000 clones, roughly 85% of them singletons. Everyone who took part was about 18 to 90 years old, and they came from about 23 US areas. The CDR3 has 13 amino acids. Trimming pared 0 bases from V and 4 bases from J, leaving 6 bases between. The germline V gene has CDR1 KGHSH and CDR2 LQKENI. The V gene is TRBV18, the J gene TRBJ1-1; possibly TRBD1 for D (5 bases). This receptor was identified in a woman aged 45 to 65 with acute COVID-19. The specimen was PBMCs or T cells enriched from blood (not recorded which). This chain's CDR3 is CASSPPGGTEAFF. CDR3 nucleotide sequence: TGTGCCAGCTCACCACCGGGGGGCACTGAAGCTTTCTTT.